This TCR beta chain was captured by sequencing in a study of T cell responses to AZD1222 COVID-19 vaccine. Study-wide context: Second-dose groups at about 4 or about 12 weeks were pooled. Study findings and constraints: All repertoire sampling was performed exclusively after the peak T cell response. Baseline seropositivity occurred in only 5 to 7 AZD1222 recipients. White British donors predominated, females outnumbered males, and clonal diversity was possibly underestimated.

Germline values: CDR1 SGHRS, CDR2 YFSETQ. The CDR3 length is 16 residues. V was shortened by 9 bases and J by 5 bases, with 24 bases between the two germline ends. For this clone: Its specificity is unknown.

Clones were read by immunoSEQ multiplex PCR, and TCRdb kept only the in-frame ones, dropping some. Of around 120,000 clones in the sample, about nine tenths were seen once. The gene calls are TRBV5-1 and TRBJ2-1; a weak D match, TRBD2 (6 bases). Sequenced here: peripheral blood, sampled on day 0 of AZD1222 vaccination. This sequence originates from an adult in good health. CDR3 loop: CATRTSWGEINNEQFF. The CDR3 nucleotides read TGCGCCACCCGTACGAGTTGGGGGGAGATAAACAATGAGCAGTTCTTC. Together with reference TRBV5-1 and TRBJ2-1, the CDR3 gives the full variable domain: KAGVTQTPRYLIKTRGQQVTLSCSPISGHRSVSWYQQTPGQGLQFLFEYFSETQRNKGNFPGRFSGRQFSNSRSEMNVSTLELGDSALYLCATRTSWGEINNEQFFGPGTRLTVL.